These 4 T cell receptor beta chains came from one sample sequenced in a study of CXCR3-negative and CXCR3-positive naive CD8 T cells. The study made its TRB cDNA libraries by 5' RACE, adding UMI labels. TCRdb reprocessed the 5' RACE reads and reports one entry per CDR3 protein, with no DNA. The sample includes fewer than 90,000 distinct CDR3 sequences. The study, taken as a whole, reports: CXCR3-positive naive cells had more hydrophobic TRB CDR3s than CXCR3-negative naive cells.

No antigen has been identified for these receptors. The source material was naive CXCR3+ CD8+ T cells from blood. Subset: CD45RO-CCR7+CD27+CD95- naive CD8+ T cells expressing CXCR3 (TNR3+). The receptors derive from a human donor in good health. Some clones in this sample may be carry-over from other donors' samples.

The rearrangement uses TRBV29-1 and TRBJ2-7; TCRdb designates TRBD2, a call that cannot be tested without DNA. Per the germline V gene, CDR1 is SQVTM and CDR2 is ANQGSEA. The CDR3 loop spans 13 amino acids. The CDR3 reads CSVRTSSGYEQYF.

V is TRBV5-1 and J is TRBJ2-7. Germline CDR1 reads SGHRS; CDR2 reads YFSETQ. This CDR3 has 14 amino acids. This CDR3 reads CASSSTAASYEQYF.

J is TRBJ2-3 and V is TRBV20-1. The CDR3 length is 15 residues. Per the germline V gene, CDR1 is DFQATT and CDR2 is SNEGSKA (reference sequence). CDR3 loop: CSARKLPTITDTQYF.

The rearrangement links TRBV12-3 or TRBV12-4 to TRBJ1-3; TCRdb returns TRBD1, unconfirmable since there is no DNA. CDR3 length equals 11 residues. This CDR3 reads CASRAGVTPYF.